Listed here are 22 T cell receptor beta chains from one sample, sequenced in a study of shared clonotypes between healthy human individuals. Data came from immunoSEQ multiplex PCR; TCRdb stores just in-frame clones and leaves some out. The table has about 510,000 clones, approximately 95% seen once. Specimen: naive CD4+ T cells sorted from blood. The subset: CD45RA+ positively selected. Receptor source: a woman under 40 in good health.

The CDR3 spells CASARYPYEQYF. The DNA for the CDR3 is TGTGCCAGCGCGAGATACCCCTACGAGCAGTACTTC. This rearrangement joins TRBV28 to TRBJ2-7; no clear D. Per the germline V gene, CDR1 is MDHEN and CDR2 is SYDVKM. Trimming cost V 8 bases and J 2 bases, with 10 bases left between them. The CDR3 covers 12 residues. The variable domain in full, completed from reference TRBV28 and TRBJ2-7, reads DVKVTQSSRYLVKRTGEKVFLECVQDMDHENMFWYRQDPGLGLRLIYFSYDVKMKEKGDIPEGYSVSREKKERFSLILESASTNQTSMYLCASARYPYEQYFGPGTRLTVT.

This rearrangement joins TRBV28 to TRBJ1-1; D gene uncertain. Germline CDR1 and CDR2: MDHEN and SYDVKM. The CDR3 has 12 residues. V was cut by 3 bases and J by 11 bases, with 13 bases left in between. CDR3 residues: CASSFMPRGAFF. For the CDR3, the DNA is TGTGCCAGCAGTTTTATGCCGCGCGGGGCTTTCTTT.

The chain employs TRBV18 and TRBJ2-1; D is uncertain. Germline-derived CDR1 and CDR2 are KGHSH and LQKENI. The CDR3 consists of 15 residues. V lost 0 bases and J lost 6, with 12 bases in between. The CDR3 spells CASSPPNPLGNEQFF. The CDR3 DNA follows: TGTGCCAGCTCACCACCGAACCCCCTTGGCAATGAGCAGTTCTTC.

V gene TRBV2 combines with J gene TRBJ2-7, with D possibly being TRBD1 (5 bases). Trimming cost V 4 bases and J 3 bases, with 16 bases left between them. Germline CDR1 is SNHLY and CDR2 is FYNNEI. The CDR3 spans 15 residues. The CDR3 here is CASSGGAPNLYEQYF. The CDR3 region has the DNA TGTGCCAGCAGTGGGGGCGCTCCGAACCTCTACGAGCAGTACTTC.

This CDR3 is CASSTLAGVSYRTDTQYF. The CDR3 bases are TGTGCCAGCAGCACACTAGCGGGAGTTTCCTACCGCACAGATACGCAGTATTTT. The chain employs TRBV5-6 and TRBJ2-3, with TRBD2 identical over 11 bases. Germline CDR1 SGHDT, CDR2 YYEEEE. The CDR3 covers 18 residues. Germline trimming cut 4 bases from V and 1 base from J; bases unmatched to any gene: 11.

This chain joins TRBV28 and TRBJ2-3; 9 nucleotides align to TRBD2. J gave up 4 bases and V 8 bases, and 4 bases lay outside the gene matches. CDR1 MDHEN and CDR2 SYDVKM come from the germline V gene. This CDR3 region has 13 residues. DNA for the CDR3: TGTGCCAGCCTGCGGGAGGGGGCAGATACGCAGTATTTT. Protein: CASLREGADTQYF.

The chain has TRBV6-5 and TRBJ1-2; D gene ambiguous. The ends were cut back, 4 bases at V and 4 bases at J, with 13 bases in the middle. Germline CDR1 reads MNHEY; CDR2 reads SVGAGI. The CDR3 spans 14 residues. In DNA form, the CDR3 reads TGTGCCAGCAGTTCCTATTGGGAGGGCTATGGCTACACCTTC. Residues: CASSSYWEGYGYTF.

This sequence joins TRBV13 and TRBJ2-1; D possibly uses TRBD1 or TRBD2 (6 bases each). Trimming left V 5 bases short and J 3 bases short, with 23 bases between. Germline V gives CDR1 PRHDT, CDR2 FYEKMQ (reference sequence). There are 18 residues in the CDR3. The CDR3, as DNA: TGTGCCAGCAGCAAAGCGACCCTAGGGGGGAGAGTCTACAATGAGCAGTTCTTC. Translation gives CASSKATLGGRVYNEQFF. Drawing the rest from reference TRBV13 and TRBJ2-1, the complete variable domain is AAGVIQSPRHLIKEKRETATLKCYPIPRHDTVYWYQQGPGQDPQFLISFYEKMQSDKGSIPDRFSAQQFSDYHSELNMSSLELGDSALYFCASSKATLGGRVYNEQFFGPGTRLTVL.

This clone was found a few times. This chain uses TRBV5-1 with TRBJ2-1; D is unresolved. V was clipped by 0 bases and J by 6 bases, with 4 bases between them. Germline values: CDR1 SGHRS, CDR2 YFSETQ. This CDR3 has 12 residues. In DNA, the CDR3 is TGCGCCAGCAGCTTGGATTTCAATGAGCAGTTCTTC. Translation gives CASSLDFNEQFF.

The gene calls are TRBV7-2 and TRBJ1-4, with a weak D call TRBD1 (5 bases). The CDR3 sequence is 15 residues long. Trimming shortened V by 2 bases and J by 4 bases, and 11 bases separated the two germline ends. Per the germline V gene, CDR1 is SGHTA and CDR2 is FQGNSA. CDR3 DNA: TGTGCCAGCAGCTTACTCGCGGGGGTTAATGAAAAACTGTTTTTT. Translating it yields CASSLLAGVNEKLFF.

This sequence joins TRBV18 and TRBJ2-1; 8 nucleotides agree with TRBD1. The trim removed 7 bases at V and 4 bases at J, leaving 9 bases unmatched. There are 15 residues in the CDR3. From germline, CDR1 is KGHSH and CDR2 LQKENI. The CDR3 loop is CASLLTGEGYNEQFF. In DNA form, the CDR3 reads TGTGCCAGCTTGCTGACAGGGGAAGGTTACAATGAGCAGTTCTTC.

This rearrangement joins TRBV18 to TRBJ2-1; no definite D call. Trimming stripped 1 base from V and 1 base from J, with 14 bases between. The CDR3 length is 17 residues. The germline CDR1 and CDR2 sequences are KGHSH and LQKENI. CDR3 nucleotide sequence: TGTGCCAGCTCACCACGTAGGGAATCACCATCCTACAATGAGCAGTTCTTC. Protein sequence: CASSPRRESPSYNEQFF.

The CDR3 sequence: CASSLFSGVKATNEKLFF. The CDR3 nucleotides read TGTGCCAGCAGTTTATTCTCGGGAGTCAAGGCAACTAATGAAAAACTGTTTTTT. The rearrangement joins TRBV27 to TRBJ1-4; D uncertain. The V and J ends lost 1 base and 0 bases respectively, with 15 bases between them. Germline V gives CDR1 MNHEY, CDR2 SMNVEV (reference sequence). This CDR3 is built from 18 residues. Complete variable domain (other parts from reference TRBV27 and TRBJ1-4): EAQVTQNPRYLITVTGKKLTVTCSQNMNHEYMSWYRQDPGLGLRQIYYSMNVEVTDKGDVPEGYKVSRKEKRNFPLILESPSPNQTSLYFCASSLFSGVKATNEKLFFGSGTQLSVL.

The chain couples TRBV9 to TRBJ2-7, with D possibly matching TRBD1 (6 bases). Trimming pared 3 bases from V and 0 bases from J, leaving 13 bases between. Germline CDR1 reads SGDLS; CDR2 reads YYNGEE. The CDR3 is 15 amino acids. The CDR3 nucleotides read TGTGCCAGCAGCGCCCAGACAGGAATCTCCTACGAGCAGTACTTC. The encoded protein is CASSAQTGISYEQYF. The full variable domain, its missing parts supplied by reference TRBV9 and TRBJ2-7, is DSGVTQTPKHLITATGQRVTLRCSPRSGDLSVYWYQQSLDQGLQFLIQYYNGEERAKGNILERFSAQQFPDLHSELNLSSLELGDSALYFCASSAQTGISYEQYFGPGTRLTVT.

This chain links TRBV25-1 with TRBJ1-5, with 8 bases fitting TRBD1. Germline trimming cut 4 bases from V and 0 bases from J; bases unmatched to any gene: 8. The CDR3 has 17 amino acids. Germline CDR1 MGHDK, CDR2 SYGVNS. CDR3 residues: CASSGAGTGYSNQPQHF. The CDR3 DNA is TGTGCCAGCAGTGGAGCCGGGACAGGTTATAGCAATCAGCCCCAGCATTTT.

Only one count was recorded for this clone. V gene TRBV27 combines with J gene TRBJ1-1; possible D gene TRBD1, 5 bases. The CDR3 extends over 16 amino acids. Trimming shortened V by 0 bases and J by 11 bases, and 22 bases separated the two germline ends. Germline V CDR1 and CDR2: MNHEY, SMNVEV (reference sequence). CDR3 sequence: CASSLSSWAGRSEAFF. The DNA for the CDR3 is TGTGCCAGCAGTTTATCATCCTGGGCAGGGAGGTCAGAGGCTTTCTTT.

This chain uses TRBV5-1 with TRBJ1-2; TRBD1 is a possible D gene (5 bases). CDR3 length: 15 amino acids. Trimming left V 0 bases short and J 8 bases short, with 17 bases between. The germline V gene encodes CDR1 SGHRS and CDR2 YFSETQ. CDR3 amino acids: CASSLGGTTSGGYTF. CDR3 coding DNA: TGCGCCAGCAGCTTGGGTGGGACTACCTCAGGGGGCTACACCTTC.

The DNA of the CDR3 is TGCAGCGTCAGGACCTCACGCGGGGTGAACACCGGGGAGCTGTTTTTT. It is translated as CSVRTSRGVNTGELFF. The chain couples TRBV29-1 to TRBJ2-2; the D gene is possibly TRBD2 (6 bases). The CDR3 has 16 residues. Trimming took 6 bases from V and 1 from J, leaving 18 bases between them. The germline V gene encodes CDR1 SQVTM and CDR2 ANQGSEA.

The chain uses TRBV5-1 and TRBJ1-2, with 8 bases matching TRBD1. The CDR3 has 15 amino acids. With V trimmed by 4 bases and J by 4 bases, 9 bases remained unmatched. CDR1 and CDR2 from the germline V gene are SGHRS and YFSETQ. CDR3 region: CASSGGQASFYGYTF. In nucleotides, the CDR3 is TGCGCCAGCAGCGGGGGACAGGCCTCCTTCTATGGCTACACCTTC. Based on the CDR3 plus reference TRBV5-1 and TRBJ1-2, the full variable domain is KAGVTQTPRYLIKTRGQQVTLSCSPISGHRSVSWYQQTPGQGLQFLFEYFSETQRNKGNFPGRFSGRQFSNSRSEMNVSTLELGDSALYLCASSGGQASFYGYTFGSGTRLTVV.

This clone was detected only once. The chain employs TRBV27 and TRBJ2-7; TRBD1 aligns across 7 bases. The CDR3 length is 14 residues. Looked up from germline, CDR1 is MNHEY and CDR2 is SMNVEV (reference sequence). V was clipped by 9 bases and J by 4 bases; unmatched bases: 12. The CDR3 spells CASRGNRGRYEQYF. The CDR3 DNA reads as TGTGCCAGTCGTGGGAACAGGGGAAGGTACGAGCAGTACTTC.

The genes are TRBV5-6 and TRBJ2-7; D is ambiguous. This CDR3 region has 15 residues. CDR1 is SGHDT, CDR2 YYEEEE, per germline. Trimming took 6 bases from V and 7 from J, leaving 23 bases between them. In DNA, the CDR3 is TGTGCCAGCACAAAATACGGACGGCCCTCGGGTGAGCAGTACTTC. Protein product: CASTKYGRPSGEQYF.

The chain joins TRBV11-3 to TRBJ2-2; D ambiguous. The germline V and J ends were trimmed by 5 bases and 4 bases, with 11 bases remaining between them. The CDR3 contains 14 residues. Looked up from germline, CDR1 is SGHNT and CDR2 is YENEEA. CDR3 in amino acids: CASSGRIATGELFF. In DNA, the CDR3 is TGTGCCAGCAGCGGTAGGATAGCCACCGGGGAGCTGTTTTTT.